This entry lists 32 T cell receptor beta chains sequenced from one sample in a study of T-cell memory formation after mild COVID-19. Each CDR3 protein gets one entry after TCRdb re-called the 5' RACE reads with MiXCR. Among about 470,000 distinct CDR3 sequences listed, nearly 25% were seen once. Sequencing was carried out using PBMCs or a T cell subset sorted from them (not recorded which). The receptor source for this set is an adult woman who had mild COVID-19 (a few samples of this study predate the infection). Cell type and time point are not known.

Only a few counts were recorded for this clonotype. The chain recombines TRBV5-1 with TRBJ2-5, with a possible D match to TRBD2 (5 bases). Germline CDR1 SGHRS, CDR2 YFSETQ. CDR3 length equals 14 residues. V was clipped by 0 bases and J by 4 bases, with 10 bases between them. CDR3: CASSLGHGGETQYF. For the CDR3, the DNA is TGCGCCAGCAGCTTGGGTCACGGAGGAGAGACCCAGTACTTC.

This clonotype occurred a few times. The chain has TRBV4-2 and TRBJ2-7; D remains ambiguous. Germline V gene sequence: CDR1 LGHNA, CDR2 YNFKEQ. V lost 0 bases and J lost 0, with 12 bases in between. CDR3 length: 16 residues. The CDR3 spells CASSQDSSRSSYEQYF. The CDR3 bases are TGTGCCAGCAGCCAAGATTCGAGCCGTAGCTCCTACGAGCAGTACTTC.

This clonotype has only a few counts. This chain uses TRBV25-1 with TRBJ1-5; 8 nucleotides match TRBD1. The CDR3 totals 16 residues. The junction had 8 bases not matched to a gene; V was cut back by 1 base and J by 6 bases. CDR1 is MGHDK, CDR2 SYGVNS, per germline. The CDR3, as DNA: TGTGCCAGCAGTGAATCCCAGGGGGCTCCTAGTCAGCCCCAGCATTTT. Protein: CASSESQGAPSQPQHF. Complete variable domain (other parts from reference TRBV25-1 and TRBJ1-5): EADIYQTPRYLVIGTGKKITLECSQTMGHDKMYWYQQDPGMELHLIHYSYGVNSTEKGDLSSESTVSRIRTEHFPLTLESARPSHTSQYLCASSESQGAPSQPQHFGDGTRLSIL.

The chain joins TRBV4-3 to TRBJ2-7; 7 bases map to TRBD2. Per germline, CDR1 LGHNA and CDR2 YSLEER. The V segment lost 0 bases and the J segment 2 bases; nucleotides outside the gene matches: 4. The length of the CDR3 is 15 residues. The CDR3, as DNA: TGCGCCAGCAGCCAAGATCGGGACTACCCCTACGAGCAGTACTTC. Translation: CASSQDRDYPYEQYF.

The chain couples TRBV7-9 to TRBJ2-3; TRBD1 might be the D (5 bases). The CDR3 contains 12 residues. The germline V gene encodes CDR1 SEHNR and CDR2 FQNEAQ (reference sequence). V lost 5 bases to trimming and J lost 7 bases, with 10 bases between them. DNA of the CDR3: TGTGCCAGCAGCACCCAGGGTAATACGCAGTATTTT. This gives the protein CASSTQGNTQYF.

This clonotype was recorded a few times. The J gene is TRBJ2-1, the V gene TRBV15; D is unresolved. This CDR3 comprises 14 residues. The germline V gene has CDR1 LNHNV and CDR2 YYDKDF (reference sequence). Trimming took off 0 bases at V and 2 bases at J, with 5 bases between the two ends. CDR3 sequence reads: CATSRDRAYNEQFF. The CDR3, as DNA: TGTGCCACCAGCAGAGACCGTGCCTACAATGAGCAGTTCTTC.

This clonotype was seen only a few times. The chain has TRBV5-1 and TRBJ1-1, with D perhaps TRBD1 (6 bases). Germline CDR1 reads SGHRS; CDR2 reads YFSETQ. The CDR3 is made up of 14 amino acids. V shed 4 bases and J shed 4 bases, with 14 bases lying between them. CDR3 DNA sequence: TGCGCCAGCAGCCTCCCGGGGGCCAGCACTGAAGCTTTCTTT. This codes for CASSLPGASTEAFF.

This sequence joins TRBV20-1 and TRBJ2-3; D gene uncertain. CDR3 length equals 14 residues. The germline CDR1 and CDR2 sequences are DFQATT and SNEGSKA (reference sequence). V was cut by 0 bases and J by 9 bases, with 16 bases left in between. This CDR3 is CSARDMGGRQTQYF. The CDR3 nucleotides read TGCAGTGCTAGAGATATGGGCGGCCGGCAAACGCAGTATTTT.

Here the CDR3 DNA reads TGTGCCAGCCAGACAAACTCCTACGAGCAGTACTTC. Translated: CASQTNSYEQYF. V gene TRBV6-2 or TRBV6-3 combines with J gene TRBJ2-7, with D unclear. V lost 8 bases and J lost 0, with 8 bases in between. This CDR3 is 12 amino acids long. The germline V gene encodes CDR1 MNHEY and CDR2 SVGEGT.

This clonotype was found a few times. The rearrangement uses TRBV7-8 and TRBJ2-1; TRBD2 agrees at 11 bases. The CDR3 extends over 15 amino acids. The germline gives CDR1 SGHVS, CDR2 FQNEAQ. V shed 5 bases, J shed 9 bases, and the junction held 9 bases outside the gene matches. The chain's CDR3 is CASSPTSGRYGEQFF. For the CDR3, the DNA is TGTGCCAGCAGCCCTACTAGCGGGAGATACGGTGAGCAGTTCTTC.

This clonotype was recorded a few times. The chain has TRBV20-1 and TRBJ2-7; D may be TRBD1 (5 bases). Germline V gene data show CDR1 as DFQATT and CDR2 as SNEGSKA (reference sequence). The CDR3 length is 16 residues. V was cut by 1 base and J by 2 bases, with 18 bases left in between. The CDR3 sequence is CSARGDARAGPYEQYF. As DNA, the CDR3 is TGCAGTGCTAGAGGTGATGCACGAGCAGGGCCCTACGAGCAGTACTTC.

The V call is TRBV15, the J call TRBJ2-5; TRBD1 agrees at 10 bases. V shed 3 bases and J 5 bases; nucleotides not matched to a gene: 3. Germline CDR1 LNHNV, CDR2 YYDKDF (reference sequence). The length of the CDR3 is 14 residues. DNA of the CDR3: TGTGCCACCAGCAGGGGGACAGGGGTGGAGACCCAGTACTTC. Its translation is CATSRGTGVETQYF.

The genes are TRBV5-1 and TRBJ2-3, with 8 nucleotides matching TRBD2. Germline values: CDR1 SGHRS, CDR2 YFSETQ. Trimming cost V 0 bases and J 1 base; bases outside gene matches: 10. The CDR3 is 18 amino acids. CDR3 sequence (DNA): TGCGCCAGCAGCTTGGCCCCCAGGGCTAGCGGGCGCACAGATACGCAGTATTTT. It yields the protein CASSLAPRASGRTDTQYF.

The rearrangement joins TRBV4-1 to TRBJ2-2; 8 bases are shared with TRBD1. The germline V gene has CDR1 MGHRA and CDR2 YSYEKL. There are 17 residues in the CDR3. The V segment lost 3 bases and the J segment 4 bases; nucleotides outside the gene matches: 10. CDR3: CASSHDPDRELTGELFF. In DNA form, the CDR3 reads TGCGCCAGCAGCCACGACCCGGACAGGGAGCTCACCGGGGAGCTGTTTTTT.

This chain links TRBV6-5 with TRBJ1-6; no reliable D call. The V gene lost 1 base and the J gene lost 0 bases, with 7 bases spanning the gap. CDR3 length: 16 residues. Germline V CDR1 and CDR2: MNHEY, SVGAGI. The CDR3: CASSYYGSSYNSPLHF. Here the CDR3 DNA reads TGTGCCAGCAGTTACTACGGAAGCTCCTATAATTCACCCCTCCACTTT.

This clonotype was observed a few times. The rearrangement links TRBV11-2 to TRBJ2-2; D gene unclear. This CDR3 is 14 amino acids long. The V end lost 5 bases, the J end lost 2 bases, and 9 bases lay between the germline ends. Looked up from germline, CDR1 is SGHAT and CDR2 is FQNNGV. CDR3 region: CASSMTANTGELFF. The DNA of the CDR3 is TGTGCCAGCAGCATGACTGCTAACACCGGGGAGCTGTTTTTT.

This sequence joins TRBV7-8 and TRBJ2-4; D possibly corresponds to TRBD1 (6 bases). From germline, CDR1 is SGHVS and CDR2 FQNEAQ. This CDR3 spans 16 amino acids. Trimming cost V 1 base and J 2 bases, with 12 bases left between them. The CDR3 DNA reads as TGTGCCAGCAGCTTAGGCAGGGGAATACCCAAAAACATTCAGTACTTC. It codes for CASSLGRGIPKNIQYF.

This clonotype was detected a few times. The V gene is TRBV24-1, the J gene TRBJ2-7; no reliable D call. CDR1 is KGHDR and CDR2 is SFDVKD in the germline V gene. This CDR3 comprises 14 residues. V was trimmed by 6 bases and J by 2 bases, leaving 13 bases between them. The CDR3 DNA reads TGTGCCACCAGTTCTCACCTTGTGCCCTACGAGCAGTACTTC. It is translated as CATSSHLVPYEQYF.

This clonotype was seen a few times. The CDR3 coding sequence is TGTGCCTGGACTGACAGGGGTAGGAATGAGCAGTTCTTC. Translated, it gives CAWTDRGRNEQFF. The chain uses TRBV30 and TRBJ2-1; TRBD1 aligns across 8 bases. The CDR3 runs to 13 residues. Per germline, CDR1 GTSNPN and CDR2 SVGIG (reference sequence). With V trimmed by 4 bases and J by 7 bases, 6 bases remained unmatched.

This clonotype was seen only once. The chain carries TRBV5-4 and TRBJ2-1, with D unclear. Germline CDR1 SGHNT, CDR2 YYREEE (reference sequence). V gave up 7 bases and J gave up 7 bases, with 21 bases separating them. This CDR3 has 15 residues. The CDR3, as DNA: TGTGCCAGCTACAAGCAGCACGTGGGTGTGAATGAGCAGTTCTTC. This translates into CASYKQHVGVNEQFF.

This clonotype occurred a few times. The chain is built from TRBV5-1 and TRBJ1-1, with TRBD1 as a possible D gene (5 bases). This CDR3 contains 14 residues. V lost 1 base and J 5 bases, leaving 12 bases between the germline ends. From germline, CDR1 is SGHRS and CDR2 YFSETQ. In DNA, the CDR3 is TGCGCCAGCAGCTTGTCGGCAGGGAGAACTGAAGCTTTCTTT. It encodes CASSLSAGRTEAFF.

This clonotype came up many times. The chain uses TRBV7-2 and TRBJ2-3, with 11 bases that match TRBD2. Germline V CDR1 and CDR2: SGHTA, FQGNSA. Trimming took 6 bases from V and 0 from J; bases not matched to a gene: 5. The CDR3 has 16 amino acids. CDR3 in DNA: TGTGCCAGCAGAATAGCGGGAGGGCTTAGCACAGATACGCAGTATTTT. Its translation: CASRIAGGLSTDTQYF.

CDR3 sequence (DNA): TGCAGTGCCGAGCCTCGGGGGCCGGGAACTGAAGCTTTCTTT. It yields the protein CSAEPRGPGTEAFF. This rearrangement joins TRBV20-1 to TRBJ1-1, with a weak D call TRBD1 (6 bases). The V and J ends lost 6 bases and 5 bases respectively, with 19 bases between them. CDR3 size: 14 residues. The germline V gene has CDR1 DFQATT and CDR2 SNEGSKA (reference sequence).

A few counts support this clonotype. The chain employs TRBV14 and TRBJ2-3; 7 bases line up with TRBD1. Germline loops: CDR1 SGHDN, CDR2 FVKESK. The CDR3 consists of 14 residues. V shed 4 bases, J shed 7 bases, and the junction held 8 bases outside the gene matches. CDR3 in amino acids: CASSRNRGGNTQYF. DNA of the CDR3: TGTGCCAGCAGCCGAAACAGGGGTGGGAATACGCAGTATTTT.

The chain couples TRBV20-1 to TRBJ1-1; D gene uncertain. Trimming cost V 0 bases and J 5 bases, with 13 bases left between them. CDR1 DFQATT and CDR2 SNEGSKA come from the germline V gene (reference sequence). The CDR3 spans 14 residues. The CDR3 region has the DNA TGCAGTGCTAGAGAGTCGGGTTTTATAACTGAAGCTTTCTTT. This translates into CSARESGFITEAFF.

The chain uses TRBV19 and TRBJ1-1, with D maybe TRBD1 (6 bases). The germline gives CDR1 LNHDA, CDR2 SQIVND (reference sequence). The CDR3 sequence is 14 residues long. Trimming left V 1 base short and J 1 base short, with 7 bases between. The CDR3 DNA sequence: TGTGCCAGTAGTATAGGGGGACAGAACACTGAAGCTTTCTTT. Protein product: CASSIGGQNTEAFF.

This clonotype was counted between two and nine times. V usage is TRBV11-2 and J usage is TRBJ2-7; D is tentatively TRBD1 or TRBD2 (5 bases each). Per the germline V gene, CDR1 is SGHAT and CDR2 is FQNNGV. Trimming stripped 5 bases from V and 6 bases from J, with 17 bases between. The CDR3 loop spans 14 amino acids. The CDR3 DNA sequence: TGTGCCAGCAGCCCACGGGCTTCAGGGACCGAGCAGTACTTC. It translates to CASSPRASGTEQYF.

V is TRBV7-2 and J is TRBJ1-1; D gene uncertain. Germline V gene lookup returns CDR1 SGHTA and CDR2 FQGNSA. Trimming cost V 1 base and J 5 bases, with 11 bases left between them. The CDR3 totals 14 residues. The CDR3 DNA sequence: TGTGCCAGCAGCTTAGATATGGGTTGGACTGAAGCTTTCTTT. Protein: CASSLDMGWTEAFF.

The J gene is TRBJ2-7, the V gene TRBV6-5; D unclear. This CDR3 spans 13 amino acids. Trimming took off 5 bases at V and 2 bases at J, with 10 bases between the two ends. CDR1 is MNHEY, CDR2 SVGAGI, per germline. Written as DNA, the CDR3 is TGTGCCAGCAGTCTAGGGATAGCCTACGAGCAGTACTTC. It translates to CASSLGIAYEQYF.

The chain employs TRBV5-6 and TRBJ2-3; no definite D call. Germline CDR1 SGHDT, CDR2 YYEEEE. The V end was cut by 0 bases, the J end by 9 bases, with 14 bases between. There are 14 residues in the CDR3. The CDR3: CASSLAEGAGTQYF. DNA of the CDR3: TGTGCCAGCAGCTTGGCCGAAGGAGCCGGGACGCAGTATTTT.

CDR3 region: CASRLGPQIYNEQFF. For the CDR3, the DNA is TGTGCCAGCAGGCTGGGGCCCCAAATCTACAATGAGCAGTTCTTC. V gene TRBV7-3 combines with J gene TRBJ2-1; tentative D call: TRBD1 (5 bases). This CDR3 has 15 amino acids. The germline gives CDR1 SGHTA, CDR2 FQGTGA. The V gene lost 6 bases and the J gene lost 3 bases, with 15 bases spanning the gap.

The genes are TRBV5-1 and TRBJ1-1; D possibly corresponds to TRBD1 (5 bases). The CDR3 has 13 residues. Germline V gene data show CDR1 as SGHRS and CDR2 as YFSETQ. The V end was cut by 4 bases, the J end by 6 bases, with 13 bases between. CDR3 sequence reads: CASSQGQGSEAFF. DNA for the CDR3: TGCGCCAGCAGCCAAGGACAAGGCTCTGAAGCTTTCTTT.